These T cell receptor beta chains were read from a single sample in a study of human T cells and chemical hapten exposure. TCRdb passed the RACE reads through MiXCR, listing each CDR3 protein once. The profile covers some 50,000 distinct CDR3 sequences, with 3.5% to 5% appearing a single time and approximately 5.5% taken by the ten largest. The sequencing sample was made of whole blood. These receptor sequences come from a human donor in good health. Some clones in this sample may be carry-over from other donors' samples. Both conserved end residues are part of each CDR3. The D gene is left open where the match is weak. Rows give clone size only sometimes, using once, few, many, or a class for an expanded clone.

TRBJ2-4 | TRBV4-1 | TRBD1 | NA | CASRPGQGFPNIQYF | TGCGCCAGCAGGCCGGGACAGGGGTTCCCAAACATTCAGTACTTC
TRBJ2-7 | TRBV9 | NA | many | CASSVGLGSSYEQYF | TGTGCCAGCAGCGTAGGATTGGGGTCCTCCTACGAGCAGTACTTC
TRBJ1-1 | TRBV19 | TRBD1 | NA | CATGRGQITEAFF | TGTGCCACCGGGAGGGGGCAGATCACTGAAGCTTTCTTT
TRBJ2-7 | TRBV20-1 | NA | many | CSARLGSPPYEQYF | TGCAGTGCTAGATTGGGGTCCCCTCCCTACGAGCAGTACTTC
TRBJ2-7 | TRBV6-1 | NA | many | CASRTRDYEQYF | TGTGCCAGCAGGACTAGGGATTACGAGCAGTACTTC
TRBJ1-4 | TRBV5-4 | NA | NA | CASSFGGLSRIEKLFF | TGTGCCAGCAGCTTTGGGGGGCTTTCGAGGATTGAAAAACTGTTTTTT
TRBJ1-2 | TRBV5-6 | NA | many | CASSPRAGNYGYTF | TGTGCCAGCAGCCCCCGCGCCGGGAACTATGGCTACACCTTC
TRBJ1-2 | TRBV6-6 | NA | many | CASSSRALNYGYTF | TGTGCCAGCAGCTCACGGGCACTTAACTATGGCTACACCTTC
TRBJ1-1 | TRBV12-3/TRBV12-4 | NA | many | CASSLAASTEAFF | TGTGCCAGCAGTTTAGCCGCCAGCACTGAAGCTTTCTTT
TRBJ2-3 | TRBV7-2 | NA | many | CASSLYLQGSTDTQYF | TGTGCCAGCAGCTTATATCTTCAGGGGAGCACAGATACGCAGTATTTT
TRBJ2-2 | TRBV12-3/TRBV12-4 | TRBD2 | many | CASSLGSLAGVRTGELFF | TGTGCCAGCAGTTTGGGCTCACTAGCGGGAGTCCGTACCGGGGAGCTGTTTTTT
TRBJ2-7 | TRBV29-1 | NA | many | CSVEEGGGVSSEQYF | TGCAGCGTTGAAGAGGGTGGAGGGGTAAGTTCCGAGCAGTACTTC
TRBJ2-5 | TRBV30 | NA | NA | CAWSPSVGETQYF | TGTGCCTGGAGTCCCTCGGTGGGAGAGACCCAGTACTTC
TRBJ2-6 | TRBV12-5 | NA | few | CASGAGTQSSGANVLTF | TGTGCTAGTGGTGCCGGGACCCAGAGCTCTGGGGCCAACGTCCTGACTTTC
TRBJ2-3 | TRBV14 | TRBD2 | NA | CASSPGLAGSDTQYF | TGTGCCAGCAGCCCAGGACTAGCGGGAAGCGATACGCAGTATTTT
TRBJ1-5 | TRBV7-2 | NA | NA | CASSSSVGGNQPQHF | TGTGCCAGCAGCTCCAGCGTGGGAGGCAATCAGCCCCAGCATTTT
TRBJ1-1 | TRBV7-9 | NA | many | CASSFPSHTEAFF | TGTGCCAGCAGCTTCCCATCGCACACTGAAGCTTTCTTT
TRBJ2-7 | TRBV4-1 | TRBD2 | many | CASSQEDTSPGLAGGWYF | TGCGCCAGCAGCCAAGAAGATACCTCTCCGGGACTAGCGGGAGGCTGGTACTTC
TRBJ1-1 | TRBV28 | NA | few | CASRVRTSEAFF | TGTGCCAGCAGAGTAAGGACCTCTGAAGCTTTCTTT
TRBJ1-2 | TRBV28 | NA | many | CASSLSARYYGYTF | TGTGCCAGCAGTTTATCGGCCAGGTACTATGGCTACACCTTC
TRBJ2-6 | TRBV5-1 | NA | few | CASSAQRQGLMVSGANVLTF | TGCGCCAGCAGCGCGCAAAGACAGGGACTTATGGTCTCTGGGGCCAACGTCCTGACTTTC
TRBJ2-1 | TRBV19 | NA | NA | CASSIGFFSRTDKLSSYNEQFF | TGTGCCAGTAGTATTGGGTTTTTTTCGAGGACCGATAAATTAAGCTCCTACAATGAGCAGTTCTTC
TRBJ2-5 | TRBV30 | NA | NA | CAWSPGSSDTYKVQETQYF | TGTGCCTGGAGCCCAGGAAGCTCGGACACGTACAAAGTGCAAGAGACCCAGTACTTC
TRBJ1-1 | TRBV7-4 | TRBD1 | many | CASSLTSDRGTEAFF | TGTGCCAGCAGCTTAACGTCGGACAGGGGCACTGAAGCTTTCTTT
TRBJ1-2 | TRBV5-1 | TRBD1 | NA | CASSVGTGGYGYTF | TGCGCCAGCAGCGTCGGGACAGGGGGCTATGGCTACACCTTC
TRBJ1-2 | TRBV27 | NA | few | CASRANRGYGYTF | TGTGCCAGCAGGGCCAATCGGGGGTATGGCTACACCTTC
TRBJ2-5 | TRBV2 | NA | many | CASSRDFQETQYF | TGTGCCAGCTCACGGGACTTCCAAGAGACCCAGTACTTC
TRBJ2-3 | TRBV28 | NA | many | CASSLGGRITDTQYF | TGTGCCAGCAGTCTAGGGGGGAGAATCACAGATACGCAGTATTTT
TRBJ2-7 | TRBV6-5 | TRBD1 | many | CASSYVGTGATYEQYF | TGTGCCAGCAGTTACGTTGGGACAGGGGCAACCTACGAGCAGTACTTC
TRBJ1-2 | TRBV20-1 | TRBD1 | many | CSARDYDRGKYYGYTF | TGCAGTGCTAGGGATTACGACAGGGGAAAGTACTATGGCTACACCTTC
TRBJ2-7 | TRBV7-9 | NA | NA | CASSLGHRSYEQYF | TGTGCCAGCAGCTTGGGACACCGCTCCTACGAGCAGTACTTC
TRBJ1-3 | TRBV12-3/TRBV12-4 | NA | many | CATFRRASRSGNTIYF | TGTGCCACCTTCCGCCGGGCCAGCCGCTCTGGAAACACCATATATTTT
TRBJ1-1 | TRBV12-3/TRBV12-4 | NA | many | CASSLSSRTPMNTEAFF | TGTGCCAGCAGTTTGTCTAGTAGGACTCCCATGAACACTGAAGCTTTCTTT
TRBJ1-5 | TRBV12-3/TRBV12-4 | NA | few | CASSGQNNQPQHF | TGTGCCAGCAGCGGACAGAATAATCAGCCCCAGCATTTT
TRBJ1-5 | TRBV7-3 | NA | many | CASSLSPNQPQHF | TGTGCCAGCAGCTTAAGTCCCAATCAGCCCCAGCATTTT
TRBJ2-6 | TRBV27 | NA | many | CASSLGVTGANVLTF | TGTGCCAGCAGTCTAGGGGTTACTGGGGCCAACGTCCTGACTTTC
TRBJ1-1 | TRBV20-1 | NA | NA | CSASNRGTEAFF | TGCAGTGCTAGTAACCGGGGCACTGAAGCTTTCTTT
TRBJ2-3 | TRBV21-1 | NA | many | CASRPTTGVDWDTQYF | TGTGCCAGCAGACCTACGACAGGGGTGGATTGGGATACGCAGTATTTT
TRBJ1-6 | TRBV30 | NA | many | CAWGAHNSPLHF | TGTGCCTGGGGGGCGCATAATTCACCCCTCCACTTT
TRBJ2-7 | TRBV27 | TRBD2 | NA | CASSPLAGGREQYF | TGTGCCAGCAGTCCACTAGCGGGAGGTCGCGAGCAGTACTTC
TRBJ1-5 | TRBV12-3/TRBV12-4 | TRBD1 | few | CASRSLGQGYQPQHF | TGTGCCAGCAGATCTCTAGGACAGGGCTATCAGCCCCAGCATTTT
TRBJ1-2 | TRBV6-5 | NA | many | CASSKRQSPYGYTF | TGTGCCAGCAGCAAGCGCCAGTCCCCTTATGGCTACACCTTC
TRBJ2-1 | TRBV29-1 | NA | NA | CSSHGQGKNNEQFF | TGCAGCTCTCACGGGCAGGGAAAAAACAATGAGCAGTTCTTC
TRBJ2-2 | TRBV20-1 | TRBD2 | few | CSARSGLAGNTGELFF | TGCAGTGCTAGAAGTGGGCTAGCGGGAAACACCGGGGAGCTGTTTTTT
TRBJ1-1 | TRBV28 | NA | many | CASSFGDTEAFF | TGTGCCAGCAGTTTCGGGGACACTGAAGCTTTCTTT
TRBJ2-3 | TRBV28 | NA | NA | CASSPPRRVPATDTQYF | TGTGCCAGCAGCCCACCCCGTCGGGTTCCGGCCACAGATACGCAGTATTTT
TRBJ1-1 | TRBV6-6 | TRBD1 | many | CASSLDRGGYTNTEAFF | TGTGCCAGCAGTCTGGACAGGGGGGGTTACACGAACACTGAAGCTTTCTTT
TRBJ2-7 | TRBV4-2 | TRBD1 | NA | CASSQDTGDHEQYF | TGTGCCAGCAGCCAAGATACAGGGGACCACGAGCAGTACTTC
TRBJ2-3 | TRBV15 | NA | few | CATSVDHGTDTQYF | TGTGCCACCAGCGTTGACCATGGCACAGATACGCAGTATTTT